The 17 T cell receptor beta chains reported below all come from one sample, sequenced in a study of blood T cell repertoires in COVID-19. The assay was immunoSEQ multiplex PCR, and TCRdb's table has in-frame clones only and misses some. Among some 300,000 clones listed, roughly 87% were seen once. What was sequenced was PBMCs or T cells enriched from blood (not recorded which). These receptors came from a woman under 40 who had recovered from COVID-19.

The chain joins TRBV28 to TRBJ2-1; 9 bases are a match to TRBD2. V trimming: 11 bases; J trimming: 9 bases; junction bases outside the gene matches: 14. This CDR3 is built from 14 residues. Germline V gene data show CDR1 as MDHEN and CDR2 as SYDVKM. This CDR3 is CAHGLGLAKVEQFF. The CDR3 DNA is TGTGCCCACGGGTTGGGACTAGCAAAAGTTGAGCAGTTCTTC.

The chain combines TRBV6-5 with TRBJ2-5; D gene uncertain. CDR1 is MNHEY and CDR2 is SVGAGI in the germline V gene. This CDR3 region has 12 residues. Trimming took 8 bases from V and 7 from J, leaving 14 bases between them. The CDR3 coding sequence is TGTGCCAGCCTTTCCGGTCCAGGGACCCAGTACTTC. Translated: CASLSGPGTQYF.

This chain joins TRBV7-9 and TRBJ1-5; TRBD1 aligns across 7 bases. Germline CDR1 is SEHNR and CDR2 is FQNEAQ (reference sequence). The CDR3 is 13 residues long. V shed 5 bases and J 6 bases; nucleotides not matched to a gene: 4. The CDR3 DNA follows: TGTGCCAGCAGCGACAGGGCTTCTCAGCCCCAGCATTTT. This sequence encodes CASSDRASQPQHF.

The CDR3 spells CASSTVRVSSNQPQHF. CDR3 coding DNA: TGTGCCAGTAGTACGGTCAGGGTATCTAGCAATCAGCCCCAGCATTTT. The V and J genes are TRBV19 and TRBJ1-5, with D tentatively TRBD1 (5 bases). Germline lookup yields CDR1 LNHDA and CDR2 SQIVND (reference sequence). The CDR3 spans 16 residues. V lost 4 bases to trimming and J lost 0 bases, with 13 bases between them.

The chain recombines TRBV2 with TRBJ1-4; D call uncertain. V lost 5 bases, J lost 4 bases, and 8 bases lay in between. CDR3 length equals 13 residues. Germline-derived CDR1 and CDR2 are SNHLY and FYNNEI. The CDR3 coding sequence is TGTGCCAGCAGTCGGGGTGTTAATGAAAAACTGTTTTTT. It encodes CASSRGVNEKLFF.

The rearrangement links TRBV6-4 to TRBJ2-1; TRBD2 might be the D (6 bases). Trimming took off 8 bases at V and 0 bases at J, with 14 bases between the two ends. There are 15 residues in the CDR3. CDR1 is MRHNA, CDR2 SNTAGT, per germline. The CDR3 DNA follows: TGTGCCAGCGCCAGGCGGGAAGGCTCCTACAATGAGCAGTTCTTC. This sequence encodes CASARREGSYNEQFF.

The chain combines TRBV18 with TRBJ2-1; D possibly corresponds to TRBD1 (6 bases). The germline V gene has CDR1 KGHSH and CDR2 LQKENI. This CDR3 has 16 residues. V gave up 5 bases and J gave up 4 bases, with 18 bases separating them. As DNA, the CDR3 is TGTGCCAGCTCAAAGGATTTTACAGGGTCTTACAATGAGCAGTTCTTC. This gives the protein CASSKDFTGSYNEQFF. The variable domain in full, with the rest retrieved from reference TRBV18 and TRBJ2-1, is NAGVMQNPRHLVRRRGQEARLRCSPMKGHSHVYWYRQLPEEGLKFMVYLQKENIIDESGMPKERFSAEFPKEGPSILRIQQVVRGDSAAYFCASSKDFTGSYNEQFFGPGTRLTVL.

This clone was counted between two and nine times. V usage is TRBV5-1 and J usage is TRBJ1-6; 8 nucleotides line up with TRBD1. Germline V gene sequence: CDR1 SGHRS, CDR2 YFSETQ. V trimming: 4 bases; J trimming: 11 bases; junction bases outside the gene matches: 8. CDR3 length: 14 residues. CDR3 loop: CASSPGQGGAPLHF. CDR3 bases: TGCGCCAGCAGCCCCGGACAGGGAGGGGCACCCCTCCACTTT.

V gene TRBV27 combines with J gene TRBJ2-1; D is perhaps TRBD2 (5 bases). Germline CDR1 is MNHEY and CDR2 is SMNVEV (reference sequence). This CDR3 region has 12 residues. V dropped 5 bases and J dropped 3 bases, with 5 bases sitting between them. DNA of the CDR3: TGTGCCAGCAGTCGGGGCTACAATGAGCAGTTCTTC. The encoded protein is CASSRGYNEQFF.

The table lists this clone with a few counts. The chain is built from TRBV6-4 and TRBJ2-2; TRBD1 agrees at 8 bases. Looked up from germline, CDR1 is MRHNA and CDR2 is SNTAGT. The CDR3 spans 16 residues. The V gene end was trimmed by 6 bases and the J gene end by 5 bases; junction bases not matched to a gene: 11. CDR3 protein: CASSPKDRVDTGELFF. The CDR3 nucleotides are TGTGCCAGCAGCCCAAAGGACAGGGTTGATACCGGGGAGCTGTTTTTT.

In nucleotides, the CDR3 is TGTGCCAGCAGCTTGGGACTAGCGGGAGAATCTGAGCAGTTCTTC. Protein: CASSLGLAGESEQFF. The J gene is TRBJ2-1, the V gene TRBV5-4; 12 bases are shared with TRBD2. Germline V CDR1 and CDR2: SGHNT, YYREEE (reference sequence). CDR3 size: 15 residues. V was clipped by 0 bases and J by 9 bases; unmatched bases: 4.

The table lists this clone with a few counts. For the CDR3, the DNA is TGTGCCAGCAATAGGGACACACAGGGTTTAAGGGGCTACACCTTC. It codes for CASNRDTQGLRGYTF. The gene calls are TRBV2 and TRBJ1-2, with D possibly being TRBD1 (6 bases). The CDR3 length is 15 residues. Germline V gene data show CDR1 as SNHLY and CDR2 as FYNNEI. V was clipped by 7 bases and J by 8 bases, with 23 bases between them.

This chain links TRBV29-1 with TRBJ1-2, with D tentatively TRBD1 (5 bases). The ends were cut back, 3 bases at V and 5 bases at J, with 13 bases in the middle. The CDR3 contains 13 residues. From germline, CDR1 is SQVTM and CDR2 ANQGSEA. CDR3 region: CSVDGQGGYGYTF. The CDR3 region has the DNA TGCAGCGTTGACGGTCAGGGTGGGTATGGCTACACCTTC.

The V gene is TRBV7-2, the J gene TRBJ1-1, with a possible D match to TRBD1 (6 bases). V lost 2 bases and J lost 7, with 11 bases in between. CDR1 SGHTA and CDR2 FQGNSA come from the germline V gene. The CDR3 spans 13 residues. As DNA, the CDR3 is TGTGCCAGCAGCTTACGCGGGGGCCTTGAAGCTTTCTTT. Encoded protein: CASSLRGGLEAFF.

V usage is TRBV24-1 and J usage is TRBJ1-6, with a weak D call TRBD1 (6 bases). V lost 3 bases and J lost 13, with 18 bases in between. The CDR3 covers 15 residues. Germline assignment: CDR1 KGHDR and CDR2 SFDVKD. CDR3 sequence (DNA): TGTGCCACCAGTGATGGCGACAGGTCGCAGTATCCCCTCCACTTT. As protein: CATSDGDRSQYPLHF.

The rearrangement uses TRBV7-9 and TRBJ2-7; unclear D gene. Deletions cut 3 bases from V and 3 bases from J, with 9 bases between. The germline gives CDR1 SEHNR, CDR2 FQNEAQ (reference sequence). The CDR3 totals 13 residues. Here the CDR3 DNA reads TGTGCCAGCAGCTTCTCCCCTTACTACGAGCAGTACTTC. Amino acids: CASSFSPYYEQYF.

As for this clone: Germline and junction disagree at one end, which may indicate a read error. This rearrangement joins TRBV14 to TRBJ2-7, with TRBD1 identical over 7 bases. CDR1 is SGHDN and CDR2 is FVKESK in the germline V gene. This CDR3 spans 12 amino acids. CDR3 in amino acids: CASSQAPGQPEF. The CDR3 nucleotides are TGTGCCAGCAGCCAGGCCCCGGGACAGCCCGAGTTC. The complete variable domain, with remaining parts taken from reference TRBV14 and TRBJ2-7, reads EAGVTQFPSHSVIEKGQTVTLRCDPISGHDNLYWYRRVMGKEIKFLLHFVKESKQDESGMPNNRFLAERTGGTYSTLKVQPAELEDSGVYFCASSQAPGQPEFGPGTRLTVT.